Presented here are 8 T cell receptor beta chains from one specimen sequenced in a study of graft-versus-host responses after intestinal transplantation. Clones were sequenced by immunoSEQ multiplex PCR, and TCRdb holds only the in-frame ones, with some missing. This sample has around 23,000 clones, with approximately 83% found just once. Source: PBMCs, taken 463 days after intestinal transplant. These receptors originate from a human patient who received an intestinal transplant, so some T cells may come from the graft donor.

The chain employs TRBV6-1 and TRBJ2-7; the match to TRBD1 covers 8 bases. CDR1 is MNHNS and CDR2 is SASEGT in the germline V gene. V lost 5 bases, J lost 6 bases, and 3 bases stayed unmatched. This CDR3 is 12 amino acids long. The CDR3 region is CASSFGTGEQYF. CDR3 bases: TGTGCCAGCAGTTTCGGGACAGGCGAGCAGTACTTC.

The rearrangement joins TRBV9 to TRBJ2-3; 7 bases map to TRBD2. J was trimmed by 0 bases and V by 0 bases; bases with no gene match: 7. The length of the CDR3 is 17 residues. Germline CDR1 and CDR2: SGDLS and YYNGEE. In DNA, the CDR3 is TGTGCCAGCAGCGTAGAGGGTAGCGGGTATAGCACAGATACGCAGTATTTT. This translates into CASSVEGSGYSTDTQYF. Filled out from reference TRBV9 and TRBJ2-3, the complete variable domain reads DSGVTQTPKHLITATGQRVTLRCSPRSGDLSVYWYQQSLDQGLQFLIQYYNGEERAKGNILERFSAQQFPDLHSELNLSSLELGDSALYFCASSVEGSGYSTDTQYFGPGTRLTVL.

In DNA form, the CDR3 reads TGTGCCAGCAGCACGAGTAACAATGAGCAGTTCTTC. It encodes CASSTSNNEQFF. This sequence joins TRBV5-8 and TRBJ2-1; D is unresolved. The CDR3 loop spans 12 amino acids. The V gene lost 4 bases and the J gene lost 5 bases, with 7 bases spanning the gap. Germline CDR1 reads SGHTS; CDR2 reads YDEGEE.

This chain connects TRBV30 to TRBJ2-4, with TRBD1 as a possible D gene (6 bases). The germline CDR1 and CDR2 sequences are GTSNPN and SVGIG (reference sequence). The length of the CDR3 is 17 residues. Trimming left V 0 bases short and J 2 bases short, with 17 bases between. In DNA form, the CDR3 reads TGTGCCTGGAGTGTACAGGGCAGGGGACGAACCAAAAACATTCAGTACTTC. Translated, it gives CAWSVQGRGRTKNIQYF.

The gene calls are TRBV21-1 and TRBJ2-7; TRBD1 is the table's D call and was not checked against the DNA. TRBV21-1 is classified as a pseudogene. The CDR3 sequence is 17 residues long. The CDR3 sequence is CASSTQARDRGHYEQYF. In nucleotides, the CDR3 is TGTGCCAGCAGCACCCAAGCTCGGGACAGGGGGCACTACGAGCAGTACTTC.

The rearrangement links TRBV27 to TRBJ2-1; the D gene is possibly TRBD2 (5 bases). Germline loops: CDR1 MNHEY, CDR2 SMNVEV (reference sequence). The CDR3 covers 15 residues. With 5 bases removed from V and 1 base from J, the gap between germline ends came to 12 bases. The CDR3 is CASSLSWESYNEQFF. CDR3 in DNA: TGTGCCAGCAGTCTCTCCTGGGAGTCCTACAATGAGCAGTTCTTC.

The V gene is TRBV6-6, the J gene TRBJ2-2; 7 bases are shared with TRBD1. J gave up 7 bases and V 3 bases, and 8 bases lay outside the gene matches. CDR1 is MNHNY, CDR2 SVGAGI, per germline (reference sequence). The CDR3 contains 15 residues. CDR3 protein: CASSYVRRQGGELFF. CDR3 nucleotide sequence: TGTGCCAGCAGTTATGTGAGACGACAGGGCGGGGAGCTGTTTTTT.

The V gene is TRBV2, the J gene TRBJ2-7; D may be TRBD2 (6 bases). CDR1 and CDR2 from the germline V gene are SNHLY and FYNNEI. V was shortened by 7 bases and J by 2 bases, with 15 bases between the two germline ends. The CDR3 is made up of 14 amino acids. The CDR3 region has the DNA TGTGCCAGCACTACGAGGAGGGACCCCTACGAGCAGTACTTC. This translates into CASTTRRDPYEQYF.